These T cell receptor beta chains were read from a single sample in a study of post-analysis software for immune sequencing data. TCRdb redid the calling of the PCR reads with MiXCR, one entry per CDR3 protein. The repertoire holds a few hundred thousand distinct CDR3 sequences, around 40% seen once, with 9% to 14% in the top ten. The sample was blood. Receptors were obtained from a girl aged 10 to 17 with multiple sclerosis. CDR3s include the opening cysteine and the closing phenylalanine or tryptophan. D genes are given only for firm matches. Size is omitted from some rows. Given values are once, few, many or a class for expanded clones.

j_call d_call v_call clone_size cdr3_aa cdr3_nt
TRBJ2-1 TRBD2 TRBV11-2 - CASSPRTSIGEQFF TGTGCCAGCAGCCCGCGGACTAGCATAGGTGAGCAGTTCTTC
TRBJ2-1 - TRBV29-1 - CSAAPGTKYNEQFF TGCAGCGCTGCCCCCGGGACAAAATACAATGAGCAGTTCTTC
TRBJ2-7 - TRBV6-2/TRBV6-3 few CASRTGAYEQYF TGTGCCAGCAGAACTGGGGCCTACGAGCAGTACTTC
TRBJ2-1 TRBD2 TRBV7-9 - CASSSRAGPMHEQFF TGTGCCAGCAGTTCGAGAGCGGGACCCATGCATGAGCAGTTCTTC
TRBJ2-5 - TRBV7-7 many CASSLARGQETQYF TGTGCTAGCAGCTTAGCGAGGGGCCAAGAGACCCAGTACTTC
TRBJ2-3 - TRBV13 - CASREPPTDTQYF TGTGCCAGCAGGGAACCCCCCACAGATACGCAGTATTTT
TRBJ1-5 TRBD1 TRBV7-2 - CASSLTGTGVSQPQHF TGTGCCAGCAGCTTAACCGGGACAGGGGTAAGCCAGCCCCAGCATTTT
TRBJ2-5 - TRBV12-3/TRBV12-4 - CASSDRTETYGQYF TGTGCCAGCAGCGACAGGACAGAAACTTACGGGCAGTACTTC
TRBJ2-5 - TRBV28 - CASSILPPSDQETQYF TGTGCCAGCAGTATTCTTCCCCCCTCCGACCAAGAGACCCAGTACTTC
TRBJ1-5 TRBD1 TRBV20-1 - CSATGGQPQHF TGCAGTGCTACAGGGGGACAGCCCCAGCATTTT
TRBJ2-1 - TRBV3-1 - CASRRNQGSPVYNEQFF TGTGCCAGCAGGCGGAATCAGGGCTCCCCAGTGTACAATGAGCAGTTCTTC
TRBJ1-1 - TRBV25-1 - CASSEWAERAFF TGTGCCAGCAGTGAATGGGCAGAGCGCGCTTTCTTT
TRBJ1-4 - TRBV2 - CASSEGTVNEKLFF TGTGCCAGCAGTGAAGGGACAGTTAATGAAAAACTGTTTTTT
TRBJ2-7 - TRBV20-1 - CSALPRVLGSYEQYF TGCAGTGCTCTCCCTCGGGTTTTGGGCTCCTACGAGCAGTACTTC
TRBJ2-1 - TRBV4-1 - CASSQGQNWNEQFF TGCGCCAGCAGCCAGGGCCAAAACTGGAATGAGCAGTTCTTC
TRBJ2-7 - TRBV6-1 - CATWTPVSYEQYF TGTGCCACTTGGACGCCCGTATCCTACGAGCAGTACTTC
TRBJ1-2 TRBD1 TRBV28 - CASRRDRGNYGYTF TGTGCCAGCAGGAGGGACAGGGGGAACTATGGCTACACCTTC
TRBJ2-1 TRBD2 TRBV6-2/TRBV6-3 - CASSYPLTSGFENGQFF TGTGCCAGCAGTTACCCTTTAACTAGCGGGTTTGAAAATGGGCAGTTCTTC
TRBJ1-2 TRBD1 TRBV28 - CASTLTGESYGYTF TGTGCCAGCACACTGACAGGGGAGAGCTATGGCTACACCTTC
TRBJ1-1 - TRBV5-1 - CASSLAPNTEAFF TGCGCCAGCAGCTTGGCTCCCAACACTGAAGCTTTCTTT
TRBJ2-5 - TRBV11-2 - CASSLVSGTIQETQYF TGTGCCAGCAGCTTAGTTAGCGGTACGATCCAAGAGACCCAGTACTTC
TRBJ1-6 - TRBV5-1 - CASSPTSPAGSPLHF TGCGCCAGCAGCCCGACATCCCCAGCGGGTTCACCCCTCCACTTT
TRBJ2-1 TRBD1 TRBV5-1 - CASSPLTGGNEQFF TGCGCCAGCAGCCCTCTAACAGGGGGGAATGAGCAGTTCTTC
TRBJ2-5 - TRBV20-1 - CSAGETQYF TGCAGTGCTGGAGAGACCCAGTACTTC
TRBJ1-2 - TRBV27 - CASSARNYGYTF TGTGCCAGCAGTGCCAGAAACTATGGCTACACCTTC
TRBJ2-1 TRBD2 TRBV5-1 - CASSTISGRDYNEQFF TGCGCCAGCAGCACCATTAGCGGGAGAGACTACAATGAGCAGTTCTTC